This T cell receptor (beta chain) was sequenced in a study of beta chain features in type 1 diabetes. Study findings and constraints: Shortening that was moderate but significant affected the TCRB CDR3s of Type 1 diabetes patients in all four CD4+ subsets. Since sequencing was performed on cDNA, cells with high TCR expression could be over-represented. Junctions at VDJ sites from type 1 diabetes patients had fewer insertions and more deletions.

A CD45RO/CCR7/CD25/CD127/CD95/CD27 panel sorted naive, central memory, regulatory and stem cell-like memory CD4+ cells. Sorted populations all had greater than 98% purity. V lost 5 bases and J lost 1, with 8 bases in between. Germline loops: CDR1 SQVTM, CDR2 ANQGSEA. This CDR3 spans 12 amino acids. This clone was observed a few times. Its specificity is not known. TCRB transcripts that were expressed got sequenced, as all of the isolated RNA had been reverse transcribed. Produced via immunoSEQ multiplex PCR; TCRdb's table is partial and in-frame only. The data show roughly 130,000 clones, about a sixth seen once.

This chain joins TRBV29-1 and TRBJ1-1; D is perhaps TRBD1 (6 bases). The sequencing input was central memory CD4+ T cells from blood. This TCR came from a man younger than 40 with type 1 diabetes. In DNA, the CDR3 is TGCAGCGTTCGGGACACGAACACTGAAGCTTTCTTT. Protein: CSVRDTNTEAFF.